The clone carrying this T cell receptor (beta chain) was found a few times. Its antigen is unidentified. Germline V lookup: CDR1 SGHVS, CDR2 FQNEAQ. V was cut by 1 base and J by 3 bases, with 7 bases left in between. This CDR3 comprises 14 residues. This entry is derived from a study of beta chain features in type 1 diabetes. Study-level background: Age, gender and cell yields were similar between patients and healthy donors.

Study findings and constraints: VDJ junctions from patients with type 1 diabetes contained fewer insertions and more deletions. Significant though moderate, a shortening of TCRB CDR3s appeared in all four CD4+ subsets of Type 1 diabetes patients. Any HLA type influence on TCRB rearrangement was left unresolved here.

Reverse transcription of all isolated RNA meant that expressed TCRB transcripts were sequenced. The data were produced by immunoSEQ multiplex PCR, yet TCRdb's version contains in-frame clones alone and is incomplete. The repertoire holds 150,000 to 200,000 clones, with roughly 63% as singletons. Specimen: naive CD4+ T cells from blood. The chain is built from TRBV7-8 and TRBJ2-1; weak D call: TRBD2 (5 bases). The sequence was collected from a man aged 25 to 45 with type 1 diabetes. CDR3 protein: CASSLVTSYNEQFF. CDR3 bases: TGTGCCAGCAGCTTAGTAACTAGCTACAATGAGCAGTTCTTC.